The rows below give T cell receptor beta chains drawn from one sample of a study of blood T cell repertoires in COVID-19. The table came from immunoSEQ multiplex PCR; TCRdb's copy has only in-frame clones and leaves some out. The sample lists tens of thousands of clones, more than 85% seen once, with about 6.5% in the top ten. The specimen was peripheral blood. The receptors shown here come from a man between 45 and 60 years old with active COVID-19. Both conserved end residues are part of each CDR3.

j_gene,v_gene,CDR3aa
TRBJ1-2,TRBV5-1,CASYTPGQGAYGYTF
TRBJ1-6,TRBV4-1,CASSQGYSYNSPLHF
TRBJ1-2,TRBV11-2,CASSWRTGGDGYTF
TRBJ1-2,TRBV10-1,CASSQGQSHGYTF
TRBJ2-5,TRBV28,CASSLEASKETQYF
TRBJ2-7,TRBV7-7,CASSLRLGSSYEQYF
TRBJ2-5,TRBV4-2,CASSQPTGGGLQETQYF
TRBJ2-1,TRBV15,CATSRKLAGGWNEQFF
TRBJ2-7,TRBV6-1,CASSEYGVEQYF
TRBJ2-3,TRBV5-1,CASSLLDNTDTQYF
TRBJ1-6,TRBV5-5,CASSLATGGYSPLHF
TRBJ2-3,TRBV29-1,CSVEDADGGAQYF
TRBJ1-2,TRBV10-2,CASGRDSVYGYTF
TRBJ2-5,TRBV2,CASSEQGTSGPYGQETQYF
TRBJ2-5,TRBV24-1,CATSETGTNQETQYF
TRBJ2-1,TRBV30,CAWSVAGLGSYNEQFF